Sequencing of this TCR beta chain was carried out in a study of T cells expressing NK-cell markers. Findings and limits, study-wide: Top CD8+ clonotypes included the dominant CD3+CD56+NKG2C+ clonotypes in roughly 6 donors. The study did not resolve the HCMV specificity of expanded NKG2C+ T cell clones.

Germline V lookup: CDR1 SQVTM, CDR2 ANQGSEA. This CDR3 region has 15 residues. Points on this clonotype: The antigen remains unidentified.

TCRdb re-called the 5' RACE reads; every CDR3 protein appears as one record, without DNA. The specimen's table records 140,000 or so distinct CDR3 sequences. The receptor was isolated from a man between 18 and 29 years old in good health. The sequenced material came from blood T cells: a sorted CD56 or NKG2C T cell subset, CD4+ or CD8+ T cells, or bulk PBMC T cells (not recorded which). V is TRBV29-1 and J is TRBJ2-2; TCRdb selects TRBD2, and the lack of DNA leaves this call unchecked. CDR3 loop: CSVGEVGGSTGELFF.